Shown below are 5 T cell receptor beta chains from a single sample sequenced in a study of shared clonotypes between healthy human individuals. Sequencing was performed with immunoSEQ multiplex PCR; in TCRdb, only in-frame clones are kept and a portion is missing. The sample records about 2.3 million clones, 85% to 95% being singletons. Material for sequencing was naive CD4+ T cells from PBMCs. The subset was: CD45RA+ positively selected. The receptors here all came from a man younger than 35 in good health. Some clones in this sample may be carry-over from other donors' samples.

The CDR3 DNA reads TGTGCTACAGCTATACTGAGCACTGAAGCTTTCTTT. Amino acid sequence: CATAILSTEAFF. This chain joins TRBV6-1 and TRBJ1-1; no clear D gene. The CDR3 is made up of 12 amino acids. CDR1 is MNHNS, CDR2 SASEGT, per germline.

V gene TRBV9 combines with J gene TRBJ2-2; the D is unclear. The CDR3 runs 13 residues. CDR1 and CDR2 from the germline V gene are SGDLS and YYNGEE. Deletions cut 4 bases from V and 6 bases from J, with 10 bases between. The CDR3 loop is CASSPAGSGELFF. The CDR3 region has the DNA TGTGCCAGCAGCCCGGCCGGGTCCGGGGAGCTGTTTTTT.

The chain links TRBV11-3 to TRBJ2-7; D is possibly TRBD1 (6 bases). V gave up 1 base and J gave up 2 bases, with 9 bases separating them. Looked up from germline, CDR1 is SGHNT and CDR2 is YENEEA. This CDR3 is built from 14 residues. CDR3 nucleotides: TGTGCCAGCAGCTTAGGACAGGATCCCTACGAGCAGTACTTC. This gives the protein CASSLGQDPYEQYF.

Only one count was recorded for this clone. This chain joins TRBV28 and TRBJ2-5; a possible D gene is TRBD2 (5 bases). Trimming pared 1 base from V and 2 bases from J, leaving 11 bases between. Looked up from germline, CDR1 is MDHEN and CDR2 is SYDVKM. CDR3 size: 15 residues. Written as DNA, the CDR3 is TGTGCCAGCAGTTTATCCGGACTGGCTCAAGAGACCCAGTACTTC. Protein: CASSLSGLAQETQYF.

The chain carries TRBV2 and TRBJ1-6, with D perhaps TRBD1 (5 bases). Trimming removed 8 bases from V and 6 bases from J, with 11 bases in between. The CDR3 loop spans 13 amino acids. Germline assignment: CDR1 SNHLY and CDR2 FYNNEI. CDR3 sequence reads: CASQGNGNSPLHF. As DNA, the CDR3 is TGTGCCAGCCAGGGAAATGGTAATTCACCCCTCCACTTT.